The clone carrying this T cell receptor (beta chain) was observed at least ten times. Its antigen remains unknown. Molecular barcoding with unique molecular identifiers was used for the TCRbeta library. TCRdb fed the PCR reads into MiXCR, producing one record per CDR3 protein. Here the sample spans hundreds of thousands of distinct CDR3 sequences, about 10% being singletons. The data stem from a study of T-cell reconstitution after alpha-beta-depleted transplantation in children. Points from the study as a whole: There were some patients whose high TCRbeta diversity at day 60 came from surviving recipient T cells and thymic progenitors. Reportedly, roughly two months post-transplant, alpha-beta T cells arose from several hundred expanded graft clones. T-cell counts and diversity at one year post-transplant came mainly from newly produced T cells.

This CDR3 region has 17 residues. Germline V CDR1 and CDR2: ENHRY, SYGVKD. The V gene end was trimmed by 10 bases and the J gene end by 4 bases; junction bases not matched to a gene: 18. The chain combines TRBV10-3 with TRBJ2-2, with TRBD2 identical over 7 bases. Source: PBMCs, taken before TCRalphabeta/CD19-depleted stem cell transplant. The sequence came from a child under 10 years old with inherited bone marrow failure, due to receive a stem cell transplant. The CDR3 coding sequence is TGTGCCACGGAGCGGGGACCTTCAAAACGCAGCACCGGGGAGCTGTTTTTT. It translates to CATERGPSKRSTGELFF.